A selection of T cell receptor beta chains follows, all from one sample in a study of cytotoxic CD8 clonotypes in ibrutinib-treated CLL. Repertoires were generated with immunoSEQ multiplex PCR, while TCRdb's copy carries only in-frame clones and drops some. In the table there are 20,000 to 25,000 clones, 65% to 75% of which are singletons. The sample was PBMCs, taken after 24 months of ibrutinib treatment. The receptor source for this set is a human donor with chronic lymphocytic leukemia. CDR3s include the opening cysteine and the closing phenylalanine or tryptophan. D genes are given only for firm matches. Size is stated for part of the rows, as once, few or many counts, or as a class when the clone is expanded.

J gene: TRBJ1-2; clone size: NA; D gene: NA; V gene: TRBV5-4; CDR3 protein: CASSVDSYGYTF; CDR3 DNA: TGTGCCAGCAGCGTGGACAGCTATGGCTACACCTTC
J gene: TRBJ1-1; clone size: NA; D gene: NA; V gene: TRBV14; CDR3 protein: CASSQDYAVTEAFF; CDR3 DNA: TGTGCCAGCAGCCAAGATTATGCTGTCACTGAAGCTTTCTTT
J gene: TRBJ2-5; clone size: NA; D gene: NA; V gene: TRBV7-9; CDR3 protein: CASSLFSQETQYF; CDR3 DNA: TGTGCCAGCAGCTTATTTTCCCAAGAGACCCAGTACTTC
J gene: TRBJ2-2; clone size: NA; D gene: NA; V gene: TRBV19; CDR3 protein: CASKWTENTGELFF; CDR3 DNA: TGTGCCAGCAAGTGGACAGAAAACACCGGGGAGCTGTTTTTT
J gene: TRBJ1-2; clone size: once; D gene: NA; V gene: TRBV19; CDR3 protein: CASSIARQSLYGYTF; CDR3 DNA: TGTGCCAGTAGTATAGCCCGACAGTCCCTCTATGGCTACACCTTC
J gene: TRBJ2-1; clone size: NA; D gene: TRBD1; V gene: TRBV25-1; CDR3 protein: CASSGGTGWDEQFF; CDR3 DNA: TGTGCCAGCAGTGGAGGGACAGGGTGGGATGAGCAGTTCTTC
J gene: TRBJ1-6; clone size: NA; D gene: TRBD1; V gene: TRBV7-6; CDR3 protein: CASSLDRGSSPLHF; CDR3 DNA: TGTGCCAGCAGCCTGGACAGGGGGTCTTCACCCCTCCACTTT
J gene: TRBJ1-1; clone size: NA; D gene: NA; V gene: TRBV18; CDR3 protein: CASSPKTGLVTEAFF; CDR3 DNA: TGTGCCAGCTCACCAAAGACAGGTTTGGTCACTGAAGCTTTCTTT
J gene: TRBJ2-2; clone size: NA; D gene: NA; V gene: TRBV19; CDR3 protein: CASSWGTGELFF; CDR3 DNA: TGTGCCAGTAGCTGGGGCACCGGGGAGCTGTTTTTT
J gene: TRBJ2-2; clone size: few; D gene: NA; V gene: TRBV5-1; CDR3 protein: CASSPGNTGELFF; CDR3 DNA: TGCGCCAGCAGCCCAGGGAACACCGGGGAGCTGTTTTTT
J gene: TRBJ1-1; clone size: NA; D gene: NA; V gene: TRBV7-9; CDR3 protein: CASSLAEGLNTEAFF; CDR3 DNA: TGTGCCAGCAGCTTAGCGGAGGGCTTGAACACTGAAGCTTTCTTT
J gene: TRBJ1-5; clone size: NA; D gene: NA; V gene: TRBV2; CDR3 protein: CASRLTGLSNQPQHF; CDR3 DNA: TGTGCCAGCCGATTAACAGGGTTGAGCAATCAGCCCCAGCATTTT
J gene: TRBJ2-7; clone size: large; D gene: NA; V gene: TRBV5-1; CDR3 protein: CASSFLGYEQYF; CDR3 DNA: TGCGCCAGCAGCTTTCTGGGGTACGAGCAGTACTTC
J gene: TRBJ2-2; clone size: NA; D gene: NA; V gene: TRBV19; CDR3 protein: CASSEHRAKASNTGELFF; CDR3 DNA: TGTGCCAGTAGTGAACATAGGGCGAAAGCTTCGAACACCGGGGAGCTGTTTTTT
J gene: TRBJ1-4; clone size: NA; D gene: NA; V gene: TRBV18; CDR3 protein: CASSPLPGLNQFGNEKLFF; CDR3 DNA: TGTGCCAGCTCACCACTCCCGGGACTCAATCAATTCGGGAATGAAAAACTGTTTTTT
J gene: TRBJ2-3; clone size: NA; D gene: NA; V gene: TRBV9; CDR3 protein: CASSVVGAGDTQYF; CDR3 DNA: TGTGCCAGCAGCGTAGTGGGGGCTGGAGATACGCAGTATTTT
J gene: TRBJ2-4; clone size: NA; D gene: NA; V gene: TRBV29-1; CDR3 protein: CNVGRPENIQYF; CDR3 DNA: TGCAACGTTGGCAGGCCCGAAAACATTCAGTACTTC
J gene: TRBJ2-7; clone size: NA; D gene: NA; V gene: TRBV20-1; CDR3 protein: CSAGTYEQYF; CDR3 DNA: TGCAGTGCCGGTACCTACGAGCAGTACTTC
J gene: TRBJ2-7; clone size: NA; D gene: TRBD1; V gene: TRBV19; CDR3 protein: CASSISTGAEQYF; CDR3 DNA: TGTGCCAGTAGTATATCGACAGGGGCCGAGCAGTACTTC
J gene: TRBJ1-1; clone size: NA; D gene: NA; V gene: TRBV5-1; CDR3 protein: CASSPGGLTEAFF; CDR3 DNA: TGCGCCAGCAGCCCGGGGGGTTTGACTGAAGCTTTCTTT
J gene: TRBJ2-7; clone size: medium-sized; D gene: NA; V gene: TRBV28; CDR3 protein: CASSLGGVPYEQYF; CDR3 DNA: TGTGCCAGCAGTTTAGGAGGGGTCCCCTACGAGCAGTACTTC